Below are 32 T cell receptor beta chains sequenced from a single sample in a study of cytomegalovirus exposure and HLA in healthy donors. Amplification used 60 Vbeta primers and 13 Jbeta primers. This table comes from immunoSEQ multiplex PCR, and its TCRdb copy is limited to in-frame clones, with some not included. The data contain about 120,000 clones, roughly three fifths of them singletons. Sequenced: PBMCs. These receptor sequences come from a woman in her forties in good health and CMV-seropositive.

A note on this clone: At one boundary the junction diverges from the germline segment, which might be a read error. The chain recombines TRBV5-6 with TRBJ2-4; D perhaps matches TRBD2 (7 bases). The germline V gene encodes CDR1 SGHDT and CDR2 YYEEEE. This CDR3 has 17 amino acids. The CDR3: CASSLGGGVAKSSIQHF. CDR3 DNA sequence: TGTGCCAGCAGCTTGGGAGGGGGGGTAGCTAAATCGAGCATTCAGCACTTC.

The CDR3, as DNA: TGTGCCAGCAGCTTGGCCGGGACTTTGGACACAGATACGCAGTATTTT. Protein: CASSLAGTLDTDTQYF. This sequence joins TRBV5-4 and TRBJ2-3, with D possibly being TRBD2 (6 bases). CDR1 and CDR2 from the germline V gene are SGHNT and YYREEE (reference sequence). Trimming shortened V by 0 bases and J by 2 bases, and 13 bases separated the two germline ends. The CDR3 is 16 amino acids.

The genes are TRBV5-1 and TRBJ1-5; 8 positions agree with TRBD1. V gave up 3 bases and J gave up 4 bases; unmatched junction bases: 6. The CDR3 covers 15 residues. Germline CDR1 reads SGHRS; CDR2 reads YFSETQ. For the CDR3, the DNA is TGCGCCAGCAGCTCGACAGGGGAGGGGAATCAGCCCCAGCATTTT. Translation gives CASSSTGEGNQPQHF.

The V and J genes are TRBV27 and TRBJ1-1, with 10 bases matching TRBD1. This CDR3 has 14 residues. V shed 2 bases, J shed 11 bases, and the junction held 8 bases outside the gene matches. Germline CDR1 is MNHEY and CDR2 is SMNVEV (reference sequence). CDR3 nucleotides: TGTGCCAGCAGTTTAATGACAGGGGGCGAGTTGGCTTTCTTT. The encoded protein is CASSLMTGGELAFF.

The V and J genes are TRBV11-2 and TRBJ2-7, with unresolved D. The CDR3 is made up of 18 amino acids. The germline V and J ends were trimmed by 0 bases and 5 bases, with 23 bases remaining between them. Germline CDR1 SGHAT, CDR2 FQNNGV. The CDR3 nucleotides are TGTGCCAGCAGCTTAGATTCTTTTCGGTTGGGTAGCTTAAACGAGCAGTACTTC. Translated: CASSLDSFRLGSLNEQYF.

The rearrangement uses TRBV27 and TRBJ2-3, with 10 bases matching TRBD2. Per the germline V gene, CDR1 is MNHEY and CDR2 is SMNVEV (reference sequence). V gave up 4 bases and J gave up 6 bases; unmatched junction bases: 4. This CDR3 comprises 14 residues. As DNA, the CDR3 is TGTGCCAGCAGTTCGCCGGGACTAGCGGATACGCAGTATTTT. Its translation: CASSSPGLADTQYF.

This chain uses TRBV7-2 with TRBJ2-3, with D tentatively TRBD2 (5 bases). Germline CDR1 and CDR2: SGHTA and FQGNSA. V was shortened by 1 base and J by 4 bases, with 12 bases between the two germline ends. This CDR3 spans 15 amino acids. The CDR3 DNA reads as TGTGCCAGCAGCTTAGGGAGCGGTCGCGCAGATACGCAGTATTTT. Residues: CASSLGSGRADTQYF.

The chain links TRBV5-1 to TRBJ1-1; possible D gene TRBD1, 5 bases. Trimming stripped 5 bases from V and 0 bases from J, with 11 bases between. CDR1 is SGHRS and CDR2 is YFSETQ in the germline V gene. The CDR3 runs 14 residues. CDR3 nucleotide sequence: TGCGCCAGCAGTTATCAGGGCTTGAACACTGAAGCTTTCTTT. Protein sequence: CASSYQGLNTEAFF.

This chain links TRBV27 with TRBJ2-1; a possible D gene is TRBD1 (5 bases). V gave up 6 bases and J gave up 5 bases, with 14 bases separating them. Germline values: CDR1 MNHEY, CDR2 SMNVEV (reference sequence). This CDR3 is built from 14 residues. CDR3 coding DNA: TGTGCCAGCAGCCCGACAGTAGCAAACAATGAGCAGTTCTTC. Translating it yields CASSPTVANNEQFF.

This chain joins TRBV5-1 and TRBJ2-3; perhaps TRBD2 as D (6 bases). This CDR3 region has 14 residues. V lost 0 bases and J 2 bases, leaving 7 bases between the germline ends. Germline V CDR1 and CDR2: SGHRS, YFSETQ. CDR3 protein: CASSLASVTDTQYF. CDR3 in DNA: TGCGCCAGCAGCTTGGCTAGCGTCACAGATACGCAGTATTTT. The full variable domain, its missing parts supplied by reference TRBV5-1 and TRBJ2-3, is KAGVTQTPRYLIKTRGQQVTLSCSPISGHRSVSWYQQTPGQGLQFLFEYFSETQRNKGNFPGRFSGRQFSNSRSEMNVSTLELGDSALYLCASSLASVTDTQYFGPGTRLTVL.

V and J are TRBV7-9 and TRBJ1-1; 10 bases fit TRBD1. The germline V gene has CDR1 SEHNR and CDR2 FQNEAQ (reference sequence). V shed 5 bases, J shed 3 bases, and the junction held 12 bases outside the gene matches. This CDR3 comprises 17 residues. The CDR3 DNA sequence: TGTGCCAGCAGCGACCGGGACAGGGGTTCCCTGGACACTGAAGCTTTCTTT. Protein product: CASSDRDRGSLDTEAFF.

This clone came up a few times. The chain combines TRBV30 with TRBJ1-1; 7 bases line up with TRBD1. This CDR3 contains 15 residues. The germline V gene has CDR1 GTSNPN and CDR2 SVGIG (reference sequence). V lost 2 bases to trimming and J lost 1 base; unmatched junction nucleotides: 7. CDR3 sequence reads: CAWSLPDRTNTEAFF. Written as DNA, the CDR3 is TGTGCCTGGAGTTTACCGGACAGGACGAACACTGAAGCTTTCTTT.

This clone was seen a few times. This rearrangement joins TRBV5-1 to TRBJ2-1; weak D call: TRBD2 (6 bases). V was clipped by 4 bases and J by 0 bases, with 14 bases between them. The CDR3 is 16 amino acids. Germline assignment: CDR1 SGHRS and CDR2 YFSETQ. CDR3 nucleotide sequence: TGCGCCAGCAGCCTTGACCTGGGACTCTCCTACAATGAGCAGTTCTTC. Amino acid sequence: CASSLDLGLSYNEQFF. Full variable domain (remainder filled in from reference TRBV5-1 and TRBJ2-1): KAGVTQTPRYLIKTRGQQVTLSCSPISGHRSVSWYQQTPGQGLQFLFEYFSETQRNKGNFPGRFSGRQFSNSRSEMNVSTLELGDSALYLCASSLDLGLSYNEQFFGPGTRLTVL.

V is TRBV25-1 and J is TRBJ2-2, with 7 nucleotides matching TRBD1. This CDR3 has 14 residues. Trimming removed 7 bases from V and 1 base from J; junction bases left unmatched: 3. Looked up from germline, CDR1 is MGHDK and CDR2 is SYGVNS. The CDR3 here is CASKRQGNTGELFF. As DNA, the CDR3 is TGTGCCAGCAAACGACAGGGGAACACCGGGGAGCTGTTTTTT.

This clone was counted once. This chain joins TRBV6-6 and TRBJ1-2; 9 positions agree with TRBD1. J gave up 8 bases and V 5 bases, and 15 bases lay outside the gene matches. This CDR3 is built from 16 residues. Germline values: CDR1 MNHNY, CDR2 SVGAGI (reference sequence). The CDR3 DNA follows: TGTGCCAGCAGTCGAATGATACAGGGGGCGAAAATAGGCTACACCTTC. It encodes CASSRMIQGAKIGYTF.

The chain has TRBV7-9 and TRBJ2-1; weak D call: TRBD1 (5 bases). The CDR3 sequence is 14 residues long. With 5 bases removed from V and 12 bases from J, the gap between germline ends came to 20 bases. Germline V lookup: CDR1 SEHNR, CDR2 FQNEAQ (reference sequence). This CDR3 reads CASSPKPQAWVQFF. The CDR3 bases are TGTGCCAGCAGCCCAAAACCACAGGCTTGGGTGCAGTTCTTC. The full variable domain, completed using reference TRBV7-9 and TRBJ2-1, is DTGVSQNPRHKITKRGQNVTFRCDPISEHNRLYWYRQTLGQGPEFLTYFQNEAQLEKSRLLSDRFSAERPKGSFSTLEIQRTEQGDSAMYLCASSPKPQAWVQFFGPGTRLTVL.

The rearrangement links TRBV7-9 to TRBJ2-7; no firm D call. The CDR3 consists of 14 residues. Germline assignment: CDR1 SEHNR and CDR2 FQNEAQ (reference sequence). CDR3 bases: TGTTTTTTTTTCAAGCAGAAGGCGGCATACGAGCAGTACTTC. Protein product: CFFFKQKAAYEQYF.

The chain combines TRBV7-9 with TRBJ1-4, with 7 bases matching TRBD1. V lost 4 bases and J lost 4; bases outside the gene matches: 9. CDR1 and CDR2 (germline): SEHNR, FQNEAQ (reference sequence). The CDR3 extends over 16 amino acids. The CDR3: CASSSNTGAHNEKLFF. As DNA, the CDR3 is TGTGCCAGCAGCTCAAATACAGGGGCCCATAATGAAAAACTGTTTTTT.

The chain uses TRBV5-4 and TRBJ2-2, with TRBD2 identical over 14 bases. Germline V CDR1 and CDR2: SGHNT, YYREEE (reference sequence). The CDR3 runs 17 residues. After removal of 7 bases from V and 1 base from J, the junction contained 6 bases not matched to a gene. In DNA form, the CDR3 reads TGTGCCAGCGGCCCCGGACTAGCGGGAGGGAACACCGGGGAGCTGTTTTTT. Protein sequence: CASGPGLAGGNTGELFF.

This chain uses TRBV6-5 with TRBJ2-2, with a weak D call TRBD2 (5 bases). Trimming shortened V by 2 bases and J by 0 bases, and 10 bases separated the two germline ends. Looked up from germline, CDR1 is MNHEY and CDR2 is SVGAGI. This CDR3 region has 16 residues. The CDR3, as DNA: TGTGCCAGCAGTTACAAAGCGGCCTCGAACACCGGGGAGCTGTTTTTT. Translated, it gives CASSYKAASNTGELFF.

The chain combines TRBV29-1 with TRBJ1-1, with D possibly being TRBD1 (6 bases). The V gene's germline CDR1 is SQVTM and CDR2 ANQGSEA. There are 15 residues in the CDR3. Trimming pared 3 bases from V and 3 bases from J, leaving 17 bases between. The CDR3 protein is CSVERGRGRDTEAFF. The CDR3 nucleotides are TGCAGCGTTGAGAGGGGCAGGGGTCGGGACACTGAAGCTTTCTTT.

The sample holds a few counts of this clone. The CDR3 DNA is TGTGCCAGCAGCTTATCACGAGGCTCCTACAATGAGCAGTTCTTC. Translation: CASSLSRGSYNEQFF. The V gene is TRBV7-2, the J gene TRBJ2-1; D remains unclear. The CDR3 consists of 15 residues. Germline V lookup: CDR1 SGHTA, CDR2 FQGNSA. V lost 2 bases, J lost 0 bases, and 8 bases lay in between.

This sequence joins TRBV28 and TRBJ2-7; perhaps TRBD2 as D (6 bases). The CDR3 is 13 residues long. Germline loops: CDR1 MDHEN, CDR2 SYDVKM. V lost 3 bases and J 6 bases, leaving 12 bases between the germline ends. CDR3 nucleotides: TGTGCCAGCAGTTTCGGACTACCCCTCGAGCAGTACTTC. Amino acid sequence: CASSFGLPLEQYF.

In its sample, this clone was seen a few times. This chain connects TRBV2 to TRBJ2-7; 7 nucleotides agree with TRBD2. J was trimmed by 1 base and V by 8 bases; bases with no gene match: 5. The CDR3 runs to 13 residues. Germline CDR1 SNHLY, CDR2 FYNNEI. The CDR3 spells CASGRDSSYEQYF. CDR3 in DNA: TGTGCCAGCGGGAGGGACTCTTCCTACGAGCAGTACTTC.

The J gene is TRBJ2-3, the V gene TRBV7-6, with TRBD2 matching over 10 bases. This CDR3 is 17 amino acids long. Germline V gives CDR1 SGHVS, CDR2 FNYEAQ. The ends lost 2 bases at V and 0 bases at J; junction bases unmatched: 5. The CDR3: CASSLSTSGYSTDTQYF. The DNA of the CDR3 is TGTGCCAGCAGCTTATCGACTAGCGGGTATAGCACAGATACGCAGTATTTT.

The chain carries TRBV7-8 and TRBJ2-1; D perhaps matches TRBD1 (5 bases). This CDR3 has 18 residues. Germline V gene data show CDR1 as SGHVS and CDR2 as FQNEAQ. Trimming removed 1 base from V and 2 bases from J, with 18 bases in between. CDR3 residues: CASSLDMYVGDPYNEQFF. DNA of the CDR3: TGTGCCAGCAGCTTAGATATGTACGTAGGGGATCCCTACAATGAGCAGTTCTTC.

This sequence joins TRBV7-2 and TRBJ1-5, with D possibly matching TRBD1 (5 bases). The germline V gene encodes CDR1 SGHTA and CDR2 FQGNSA. This CDR3 is 15 amino acids long. Trimming pared 2 bases from V and 5 bases from J, leaving 13 bases between. The CDR3 coding sequence is TGTGCCAGCAGCTTACGGTCCGGGGGGGATCAGCCCCAGCATTTT. Encoded protein: CASSLRSGGDQPQHF.

This clone has a single count. The rearrangement joins TRBV5-1 to TRBJ2-7; D gene unclear. Germline CDR1 reads SGHRS; CDR2 reads YFSETQ. V was clipped by 3 bases and J by 0 bases, with 13 bases between them. The CDR3 is 15 residues long. The CDR3 DNA reads TGCGCCAGCAGCTCGTCTGACTTCAGCTCCTACGAGCAGTACTTC. This translates into CASSSSDFSSYEQYF.

V and J are TRBV11-3 and TRBJ2-2; 8 bases agree with TRBD2. J lost 4 bases, V lost 5 bases, and 12 bases had no gene match. The CDR3 length is 17 residues. Germline V gene sequence: CDR1 SGHNT, CDR2 YENEEA. CDR3 protein: CASSPVAGWRGTGELFF. The CDR3 DNA is TGTGCCAGCAGCCCCGTAGCGGGATGGAGGGGCACCGGGGAGCTGTTTTTT.

This clone was counted between two and nine times. The V call is TRBV10-3, the J call TRBJ2-3; tentative D call: TRBD1 (6 bases). Per the germline V gene, CDR1 is ENHRY and CDR2 is SYGVKD. Trimming took off 4 bases at V and 2 bases at J, with 10 bases between the two ends. The CDR3 runs 14 residues. CDR3 protein: CAISGRQVTDTQYF. The CDR3 DNA reads as TGTGCCATCAGTGGTAGACAGGTCACAGATACGCAGTATTTT.

Points on this clone: Germline is not matched at one junction end, which may reflect a read error. The V gene is TRBV7-9, the J gene TRBJ2-6, with D maybe TRBD1 (6 bases). Per the germline V gene, CDR1 is SEHNR and CDR2 is FQNEAQ (reference sequence). This CDR3 comprises 18 residues. CDR3 bases: TGTTCCAGCACCGTACCGGGACACGGAGGCTCTGGGGCCAACGTCCTGACTTTC. This translates into CSSTVPGHGGSGANVLTF.

This chain uses TRBV7-9 with TRBJ2-7, with a tentative D call TRBD1 (5 bases). The CDR3 is 15 amino acids. Germline values: CDR1 SEHNR, CDR2 FQNEAQ (reference sequence). V was trimmed by 4 bases and J by 0 bases, leaving 13 bases between them. The CDR3 protein is CASSSTGPSSYEQYF. The CDR3 nucleotides are TGTGCCAGCAGCTCTACAGGTCCTAGCTCCTACGAGCAGTACTTC.